The next 25 T cell receptor beta chains were all read from a single sample in a study of T cells in Graves' hyperthyroidism and ophthalmopathy. Amplification yielded TCR beta CDR3 regions, with RNA transcripts as the source. First-round RT-PCR with HTBI primers amplified the TCR CDR3 region. Using its own MiXCR run on the multiplex PCR reads, TCRdb lists one record per CDR3 protein. The table lists 360,000 or so distinct CDR3 sequences, 15% to 20% of them singletons, with 3.7% in the top ten. The sample taken for sequencing was blood. Every receptor here comes from a young woman with Graves' hyperthyroidism.

On this clonotype: The junction and the germline gene differ at one end; a read error may be behind it. The V call is TRBV7-9, the J call TRBJ2-2, with 11 bases identical to TRBD1. The CDR3 sequence is 15 residues long. The germline V gene has CDR1 SEHNR and CDR2 FQNEAQ (reference sequence). The CDR3 DNA follows: TGTGCCAGCAGCGGACAGGGGGCATGGACCGGGGAGCTGTGTTTT. Its translation is CASSGQGAWTGELCF. Full variable domain (remainder filled in from reference TRBV7-9 and TRBJ2-2): DTGVSQNPRHKITKRGQNVTFRCDPISEHNRLYWYRQTLGQGPEFLTYFQNEAQLEKSRLLSDRFSAERPKGSFSTLEIQRTEQGDSAMYLCASSGQGAWTGELCFGEGSRLTVL.

For this clonotype: At one of its ends the junction is not consistent with the germline gene, which may arise from a read error. The V gene is TRBV11-2, the J gene TRBJ1-1, with D perhaps TRBD1 (5 bases). The CDR3 length is 16 residues. From germline, CDR1 is SGHAT and CDR2 FQNNGV. The CDR3 is CASITGAASMHTDAFF. CDR3 coding DNA: TGTGCCAGCATTACCGGGGCAGCGAGCATGCACACTGATGCTTTCTTT.

This clonotype was counted ten times or more. The chain carries TRBV20-1 and TRBJ2-3; D not certain. Trimming removed 5 bases at V and 0 bases at J, with 15 bases between. Looked up from germline, CDR1 is DFQATT and CDR2 is SNEGSKA (reference sequence). The CDR3 contains 15 residues. CDR3 nucleotide sequence: TGCAGTGCTCCCGGCGGAGCCGCCAGCACAGATACGCAGTATTTT. Translation: CSAPGGAASTDTQYF.

This clonotype was counted at least ten times. The rearrangement links TRBV15 to TRBJ1-5; tentative D call: TRBD1 (5 bases). CDR1 is LNHNV and CDR2 is YYDKDF in the germline V gene (reference sequence). The CDR3 has 18 amino acids. With 0 bases removed from V and 5 bases from J, the gap between germline ends came to 20 bases. DNA for the CDR3: TGTGCCACCAGCAGAGAGGGAAGGGTCGCAGGGACGCATCAGCCCCAGCATTTT. Protein sequence: CATSREGRVAGTHQPQHF.

Only one count was recorded for this clonotype. This may come from a read error, since a much larger clone is one base off. The chain uses TRBV29-1 and TRBJ1-2; TRBD1 matches at 7 bases. This CDR3 contains 14 residues. Germline values: CDR1 SQVTM, CDR2 ANQGSEA. In nucleotides, the CDR3 is TGCAGCGCCCCCAGGGACAGACCATCCTATGGCCACACCTTC. This encodes CSAPRDRPSYGHTF.

This clonotype was recorded many times. The chain couples TRBV5-1 to TRBJ1-1, with 9 bases that match TRBD1. Losses at the gene ends were 4 bases for V and 7 bases for J; bases not matched to a gene: 2. CDR3 length equals 12 residues. Germline CDR1 reads SGHRS; CDR2 reads YFSETQ. The CDR3 bases are TGCGCCAGCAGCCGACAGGGGGGTGAAGCTTTCTTT. Translated: CASSRQGGEAFF.

The chain couples TRBV3-1 to TRBJ2-5, with 8 nucleotides matching TRBD1. This CDR3 spans 18 amino acids. Unmatched junction bases numbered 16, after V lost 2 bases and J lost 5 bases. The germline gives CDR1 LGHDT, CDR2 YNNKEL (reference sequence). The CDR3 DNA reads as TGTGCCAGCAGCCAATGGGCAGGGGGCCCCACAAACGTTGAGACCCAGTACTTC. Protein product: CASSQWAGGPTNVETQYF.

This clonotype has ten or more counts. The chain couples TRBV6-1 to TRBJ1-1, with no clear D. Germline V gives CDR1 MNHNS, CDR2 SASEGT. V lost 3 bases and J 3 bases, leaving 8 bases between the germline ends. The CDR3 has 13 residues. Here the CDR3 DNA reads TGTGCCAGCAGTGATCCCGGGGACACTGAAGCTTTCTTT. Translation gives CASSDPGDTEAFF.

In this sample, this clonotype turned up a few times. The CDR3 loop is CASSGGPPVDTQYF. The CDR3 nucleotides are TGTGCCAGCAGCGGAGGTCCTCCTGTAGATACGCAGTATTTT. The chain recombines TRBV9 with TRBJ2-3; D ambiguous. V dropped 3 bases and J dropped 5 bases, with 13 bases sitting between them. Per germline, CDR1 SGDLS and CDR2 YYNGEE. The CDR3 contains 14 residues.

This clonotype showed up many times. V gene TRBV6-2 or TRBV6-3 combines with J gene TRBJ1-5, with 7 bases fitting TRBD1. V shed 6 bases, J shed 4 bases, and the junction held 3 bases outside the gene matches. The CDR3 spans 13 residues. From germline, CDR1 is MNHEY and CDR2 SVGEGT. The CDR3 loop is CASRDRRNQPQHF. CDR3 in DNA: TGTGCCAGCAGGGACAGGAGGAATCAGCCCCAGCATTTT.

This clonotype was seen many times. The V and J genes are TRBV5-1 and TRBJ1-2; the D is unclear. Per germline, CDR1 SGHRS and CDR2 YFSETQ. V was clipped by 2 bases and J by 5 bases, with 25 bases between them. The CDR3 runs 18 residues. The CDR3 coding sequence is TGCGCCAGCAGCTTTCTTGCTTGGATCCCAAATGACGAATATGGCTACACCTTC. It encodes CASSFLAWIPNDEYGYTF.

The rearrangement joins TRBV20-1 to TRBJ1-1, with 7 bases identical to TRBD1. The V and J ends lost 5 bases and 4 bases, in that order; junction bases with no gene match: 10. CDR1 DFQATT and CDR2 SNEGSKA come from the germline V gene (reference sequence). This CDR3 region has 14 residues. The chain's CDR3 is CSALDRARGTEAFF. CDR3 DNA sequence: TGCAGTGCTTTAGACAGGGCCCGGGGCACTGAAGCTTTCTTT.

This chain connects TRBV20-1 to TRBJ2-5; tentative D call: TRBD2 (6 bases). This CDR3 has 15 amino acids. Trimming left V 2 bases short and J 1 base short, with 14 bases between. Germline assignment: CDR1 DFQATT and CDR2 SNEGSKA (reference sequence). The CDR3 sequence: CSARTSGDFQETQYF. The CDR3 nucleotides are TGCAGTGCTAGAACGTCTGGGGACTTCCAAGAGACCCAGTACTTC.

This clonotype was recorded many times. J is TRBJ1-3 and V is TRBV7-2; 9 positions match TRBD1. V was pared by 6 bases and J by 2 bases, with 8 bases of the junction left unmatched. This CDR3 has 16 residues. The germline gives CDR1 SGHTA, CDR2 FQGNSA. DNA for the CDR3: TGTGCCAGCAGTTCCTCCGGGACAGGGACTGGAAACACCATATATTTT. Translation: CASSSSGTGTGNTIYF.

This clonotype was detected many times. This chain uses TRBV20-1 with TRBJ1-5; D not resolved. V was shortened by 3 bases and J by 4 bases, with 13 bases between the two germline ends. This CDR3 contains 14 residues. Per germline, CDR1 DFQATT and CDR2 SNEGSKA (reference sequence). CDR3 in amino acids: CSARGSEGNQPQHF. The CDR3 DNA reads as TGCAGTGCTAGGGGCAGTGAAGGGAATCAGCCCCAGCATTTT.

This clonotype was observed a handful of times. The chain links TRBV3-1 to TRBJ2-7, with D perhaps TRBD2 (6 bases). Trimming shortened V by 4 bases and J by 9 bases, and 25 bases separated the two germline ends. In germline, CDR1 is LGHDT, CDR2 YNNKEL (reference sequence). The CDR3 totals 16 residues. The chain's CDR3 is CASSPAAGTPSSVQYF. The DNA of the CDR3 is TGTGCCAGCAGCCCGGCGGCGGGGACCCCATCTTCGGTGCAGTACTTC.

The chain carries TRBV2 and TRBJ2-2; D is undetermined. The CDR3 extends over 12 amino acids. V lost 4 bases, J lost 6 bases, and 6 bases lay in between. The germline gives CDR1 SNHLY, CDR2 FYNNEI. The CDR3 DNA follows: TGTGCCAGCAGTGCGGTCCCCGGGGAGCTGTTTTTT. The encoded protein is CASSAVPGELFF.

To note about this clonotype: One junction end does not reproduce the germline sequence, and a read error may be involved. The chain is built from TRBV4-2 and TRBJ1-3; no definite D call. This CDR3 has 14 residues. Germline V CDR1 and CDR2: LGHNA, YNFKEQ. The CDR3 loop reads CASSQDLREPYPLF. The DNA of the CDR3 is TGTGCCAGCAGCCAAGATCTTCGGGAACCGTATCCATTATTT.

A few counts support this clonotype. The V and J genes are TRBV10-2 and TRBJ2-2, with a possible D match to TRBD1 (5 bases). V lost 8 bases and J lost 6, with 16 bases in between. Germline loops: CDR1 WSHSY, CDR2 SAAADI. The CDR3 is made up of 14 amino acids. The CDR3 bases are TGCGCCAGCGGCGGCAGGGTCGGAGCCGGGGAGCTGTTTTTT. Translation gives CASGGRVGAGELFF.

The sample holds many counts of this clonotype. The chain employs TRBV19 and TRBJ1-2, with a tentative D call TRBD1 (5 bases). This CDR3 comprises 14 residues. Germline-derived CDR1 and CDR2 are LNHDA and SQIVND (reference sequence). Trimming cost V 7 bases and J 4 bases, with 16 bases left between them. The CDR3 protein is CASTTPSGTYGYTF. The CDR3 DNA reads TGTGCCAGTACCACTCCCTCCGGGACCTATGGCTACACCTTC.

This clonotype occurred a few times. The chain combines TRBV29-1 with TRBJ1-5; D perhaps matches TRBD1 (5 bases). Germline CDR1 is SQVTM and CDR2 is ANQGSEA. This CDR3 comprises 14 residues. Trimming removed 6 bases at V and 4 bases at J, with 16 bases between. The CDR3 DNA is TGCAGCGTAGGGGACGGTCGGGGGAATCAGCCCCAGCATTTT. It yields the protein CSVGDGRGNQPQHF.

This clonotype has ten or more counts. The CDR3 DNA is TGTGCCAGCAGTTTAGGACAGGGGGCGAACACCGGGGAGCTGTTTTTT. Translation: CASSLGQGANTGELFF. V gene TRBV12-3 or TRBV12-4 combines with J gene TRBJ2-2, with TRBD1 matching 9 bases. This CDR3 is built from 16 residues. With V trimmed by 1 base and J by 0 bases, 0 bases remained unmatched.

This clonotype has a count of ten or more. V is TRBV11-2 and J is TRBJ2-5, with 8 positions matching TRBD1. CDR3 length equals 15 residues. After removal of 1 base from V and 4 bases from J, the junction contained 5 bases not matched to a gene. Germline V gene lookup returns CDR1 SGHAT and CDR2 FQNNGV. CDR3 residues: CASSLGQGQIETQYF. As DNA, the CDR3 is TGTGCCAGCAGCTTAGGACAGGGGCAGATAGAGACCCAGTACTTC.

This clonotype showed up many times. V usage is TRBV29-1 and J usage is TRBJ1-1; TRBD1 might be the D (6 bases). The germline CDR1 and CDR2 sequences are SQVTM and ANQGSEA. Trimming shortened V by 7 bases and J by 1 base, and 13 bases separated the two germline ends. This CDR3 comprises 13 residues. The CDR3 sequence: CSAQGLWNTEAFF. DNA of the CDR3: TGCAGCGCACAGGGATTGTGGAACACTGAAGCTTTCTTT. The variable domain in full, with the rest retrieved from reference TRBV29-1 and TRBJ1-1, is SAVISQKPSRDICQRGTSLTIQCQVDSQVTMMFWYRQQPGQSLTLIATANQGSEATYESGFVIDKFPISRPNLTFSTLTVSNMSPEDSSIYLCSAQGLWNTEAFFGQGTRLTVV.

This clonotype was observed a few times. The chain joins TRBV18 to TRBJ2-7; D uncertain. Trimming stripped 3 bases from V and 12 bases from J, with 15 bases between. The CDR3 spans 12 residues. Per germline, CDR1 KGHSH and CDR2 LQKENI. CDR3 coding DNA: TGTGCCAGCTCACCCGGTGGAGTTTCACCGTACTTC. It encodes CASSPGGVSPYF.